This entry lists 10 T cell receptor beta chains sequenced from one sample in a study of shared clonotypes between healthy human individuals. TCRdb's table, derived via immunoSEQ multiplex PCR, lists solely in-frame clones and lacks some. The sample includes approximately 620,000 clones, about 97% of them seen just once. Sequencing was performed on naive CD4+ T cells sorted from blood. The subset is: CD45RA+ positively selected. Source of these receptors: a woman in her twenties or thirties in good health.

This sequence joins TRBV9 and TRBJ1-3; D uncertain. This CDR3 has 19 residues. The V end was cut by 3 bases, the J end by 0 bases, with 22 bases between. Germline V gene lookup returns CDR1 SGDLS and CDR2 YYNGEE. In DNA form, the CDR3 reads TGTGCCAGCAGCGCCACTTTGTATCCCGAACAGAACTCTGGAAACACCATATATTTT. Translation gives CASSATLYPEQNSGNTIYF.

The V call is TRBV28, the J call TRBJ2-5, with D unclear. Germline V gives CDR1 MDHEN, CDR2 SYDVKM. The CDR3 has 11 amino acids. V gave up 5 bases and J gave up 5 bases, with 6 bases separating them. For the CDR3, the DNA is TGTGCCAGCAGTGGGCGGGAGACCCAGTACTTC. This codes for CASSGRETQYF. Together with reference TRBV28 and TRBJ2-5, the CDR3 gives the full variable domain: DVKVTQSSRYLVKRTGEKVFLECVQDMDHENMFWYRQDPGLGLRLIYFSYDVKMKEKGDIPEGYSVSREKKERFSLILESASTNQTSMYLCASSGRETQYFGPGTRLLVL.

This clone was seen only once. The V gene is TRBV6-1, the J gene TRBJ1-2; D gene ambiguous. Trimming took off 7 bases at V and 3 bases at J, with 18 bases between the two ends. Germline CDR1 and CDR2: MNHNS and SASEGT. The CDR3 is made up of 15 amino acids. The CDR3 protein is CASNPLDARDYGYTF. Written as DNA, the CDR3 is TGTGCCAGCAACCCACTCGATGCTAGGGACTATGGCTACACCTTC.

The chain links TRBV28 to TRBJ2-3, with TRBD1 matching 8 bases. The CDR3 is made up of 17 amino acids. The ends lost 1 base at V and 0 bases at J; junction bases unmatched: 6. Germline values: CDR1 MDHEN, CDR2 SYDVKM. The CDR3 coding sequence is TGTGCCAGCAGTTTATATGGGACAGGACCTAGCACAGATACGCAGTATTTT. Translating it yields CASSLYGTGPSTDTQYF.

This clone has a single count. The rearrangement uses TRBV6-5 and TRBJ2-1; possibly TRBD2 for D (6 bases). V was cut by 0 bases and J by 9 bases, with 18 bases left in between. The CDR3 covers 16 residues. CDR1 and CDR2 (germline): MNHEY, SVGAGI. CDR3 nucleotides: TGTGCCAGCAGTTACTCGTTTCCCTCGGGAGTGGGTGAGCAGTTCTTC. Protein product: CASSYSFPSGVGEQFF.

The chain uses TRBV2 and TRBJ1-4; possibly TRBD1 for D (5 bases). Trimming removed 3 bases from V and 0 bases from J, with 8 bases in between. This CDR3 comprises 15 residues. Per the germline V gene, CDR1 is SNHLY and CDR2 is FYNNEI. CDR3 sequence (DNA): TGTGCCAGCAGTGAGCAGGGAACAACTAATGAAAAACTGTTTTTT. It encodes CASSEQGTTNEKLFF.

CDR3 amino acids: CASSPGGVGSDTQYF. The CDR3 region has the DNA TGTGCCAGCAGCCCCGGGGGGGTCGGCAGCGATACGCAGTATTTT. The chain employs TRBV28 and TRBJ2-3; TRBD2 matches at 8 bases. Germline V gene data show CDR1 as MDHEN and CDR2 as SYDVKM. Germline trimming cut 6 bases from V and 6 bases from J; bases unmatched to any gene: 11. The CDR3 spans 15 residues.

The gene calls are TRBV18 and TRBJ1-2; the D is unclear. This CDR3 contains 16 residues. Germline CDR1 is KGHSH and CDR2 is LQKENI. Trimming shortened V by 3 bases and J by 0 bases, and 14 bases separated the two germline ends. CDR3 sequence: CASSPAVSESNYGYTF. In DNA, the CDR3 is TGTGCCAGCTCACCGGCAGTCTCGGAGTCTAACTATGGCTACACCTTC.

Notes on this clone: This specimen includes other DNA sequences encoding the same CDR3. The chain uses TRBV7-9 and TRBJ2-5; 7 positions agree with TRBD2. CDR1 SEHNR and CDR2 FQNEAQ come from the germline V gene (reference sequence). CDR3 size: 13 residues. Unmatched junction bases numbered 0, after V lost 0 bases and J lost 5 bases. The CDR3 reads CASSLAGGETQYF. The CDR3 region has the DNA TGTGCCAGCAGCTTAGCCGGGGGGGAGACCCAGTACTTC.

A single count supports this clone. J is TRBJ1-6 and V is TRBV27, with D tentatively TRBD1 (5 bases). Germline-derived CDR1 and CDR2 are MNHEY and SMNVEV (reference sequence). Trimming took 5 bases from V and 9 from J, leaving 17 bases between them. The CDR3 is made up of 15 amino acids. The DNA of the CDR3 is TGTGCCAGCAGTCCCCGGGTCCTGGGGACTTCACCCCTCCACTTT. It encodes CASSPRVLGTSPLHF.